The following is a TCR beta chain sequence with its context. Its antigen is unidentified. The junction does not match germline at one end; this may be a read error. Unique molecular identifiers were incorporated when the TCRbeta library was constructed. TCRdb called the PCR reads again in MiXCR, with one record for every CDR3 protein. The sample comprises about 1,000,000 distinct CDR3 sequences, roughly 29% of which are singletons, and approximately 30% rests with the top ten. The sample originates from a study of T-cell reconstitution after alpha-beta-depleted transplantation in children. Regarding the study as a whole: Hyperexpanded clones declined; after one year, newly produced T cells mostly supplied diversity. Several hundred expanded graft clones reportedly were the source of alpha-beta T cells about two months after transplant. The study traced high day-60 TCRbeta diversity in some patients to surviving recipient T cells and thymic progenitors.

CDR3 size: 12 residues. Germline V gene sequence: CDR1 SGHRS, CDR2 YFSETQ. The chain couples TRBV5-1 to TRBJ1-4, with 10 bases identical to TRBD1. This specimen consisted of PBMCs, mostly from graft donor cells, obtained 360 days after TCRalphabeta/CD19-depleted stem cell transplant. The sequence came from a boy younger than two who had a stem cell transplant for SCID, so the T cells may come from the graft donor. The CDR3 sequence: CASSVAGTGATF. The CDR3 DNA reads as TGCGCCAGCAGCGTGGCCGGGACAGGGGCAACCTTT.